These T cell receptor beta chains were read from a single sample in a study of siplizumab effects on memory and regulatory T cells. Method: immunoSEQ multiplex PCR; TCRdb's copy keeps in-frame clones and lacks some. The sample records 70,000 to 90,000 clones, 93% being singletons. Sequenced input: CD8+ T cells sorted from blood. All receptors come from a human donor in good health. The CDR3 runs from the conserved cysteine through the conserved F or W. D genes are given only for firm matches. Clone size is not always given. Where it is, it says once, few, many or a class for expanded clones.

TRBD2,NA,TRBJ2-4,TRBV7-6,CASSLVSGDTKNIQYF,TGTGCCAGCAGCTTAGTGAGCGGGGATACCAAAAACATTCAGTACTTC
NA,NA,TRBJ2-1,TRBV7-3,CASSELTVGNEQFF,TGTGCCAGCAGCGAACTGACTGTGGGGAATGAGCAGTTCTTC
TRBD1,NA,TRBJ1-4,TRBV27,CASSQTGIGEKLFF,TGTGCCAGCAGTCAGACAGGGATAGGTGAAAAACTGTTTTTT
TRBD1,NA,TRBJ2-1,TRBV4-2,CASSQGQGAGNEQFF,TGTGCCAGCAGCCAAGGACAGGGGGCGGGCAATGAGCAGTTCTTC
NA,few,TRBJ1-3,TRBV19,CASTSGTGNTIYF,TGTGCCAGTACCTCCGGAACTGGAAACACCATATATTTT
NA,NA,TRBJ2-1,TRBV7-6,CASSLGEGAGDEQFF,TGTGCCAGCAGCTTAGGGGAGGGGGCCGGCGATGAGCAGTTCTTC
NA,once,TRBJ1-1,TRBV15,CATSPDDRGLRLNTEAFF,TGTGCCACCAGCCCAGACGATAGGGGATTGCGACTTAACACTGAAGCTTTCTTT
NA,NA,TRBJ2-3,TRBV5-4,CASSLAADTQYF,TGTGCCAGCAGCTTGGCGGCAGATACGCAGTATTTT
NA,NA,TRBJ1-2,TRBV7-2,CASSLAPVDGYTF,TGTGCCAGCAGCTTAGCCCCCGTCGATGGCTACACCTTC
NA,NA,TRBJ2-1,TRBV6-5,CASSYSNIDNEQFF,TGTGCCAGCAGTTACTCGAATATCGACAATGAGCAGTTCTTC
NA,few,TRBJ2-7,TRBV3-1/TRBV3-2,CASDEQYF,TGTGCCTCTGATGAGCAGTACTTC
TRBD2,NA,TRBJ2-7,TRBV27,CASSPEPGGAIHEQYF,TGTGCCAGCAGTCCGGAACCCGGGGGGGCCATCCACGAGCAGTACTTC
TRBD1,once,TRBJ2-5,TRBV7-7,CASSLGTGYQETQYF,TGTGCCAGCAGCCTAGGGACAGGCTACCAAGAGACCCAGTACTTC
TRBD1,once,TRBJ2-5,TRBV7-2,CASSITPGGQETQYF,TGTGCCAGCAGCATAACCCCAGGGGGCCAAGAGACCCAGTACTTC
NA,NA,TRBJ2-7,TRBV5-4,CASSPPDRLHEQYF,TGTGCCAGCAGCCCACCTGACAGGTTGCACGAGCAGTACTTC
NA,NA,TRBJ1-1,TRBV6-1,CASSEASRGSDTEAFF,TGTGCCAGCAGTGAAGCCTCCAGGGGATCGGACACTGAAGCTTTCTTT
NA,NA,TRBJ2-3,TRBV5-1,CASSPGVDKVTDTQYF,TGCGCCAGCAGCCCTGGCGTTGATAAGGTTACAGATACGCAGTATTTT
NA,NA,TRBJ2-7,TRBV6-1,CASSEFSGESRLPYEQYF,TGTGCCAGCAGTGAATTCTCGGGCGAATCCAGACTACCCTACGAGCAGTACTTC
NA,NA,TRBJ2-7,TRBV2,CASSDAYEQYF,TGTGCCAGCAGCGATGCTTACGAGCAGTACTTC
NA,NA,TRBJ2-3,TRBV4-1,CASSQAPWEYDYTDTQYF,TGCGCCAGCAGCCAAGCCCCCTGGGAGTACGATTACACAGATACGCAGTATTTT
NA,NA,TRBJ2-7,TRBV5-4,CASSGGTSSSYEQYF,TGTGCCAGCAGCGGAGGGACTTCTAGCTCCTACGAGCAGTACTTC
NA,NA,TRBJ1-5,TRBV7-2,CASSFGTYSNQPQHF,TGTGCCAGCAGCTTTGGGACTTATAGCAATCAGCCCCAGCATTTT
NA,NA,TRBJ2-5,TRBV7-3,CASSSDGEKYQETQYF,TGTGCCAGCAGCTCAGACGGGGAAAAGTACCAAGAGACCCAGTACTTC
TRBD2,NA,TRBJ2-1,TRBV5-1,CASSLTSGELSSYNEQFF,TGCGCCAGCAGCTTGACTAGCGGGGAGCTAAGCTCCTACAATGAGCAGTTCTTC
NA,NA,TRBJ2-7,TRBV27,CASSPRDGYYEQYF,TGTGCCAGCAGTCCCCGGGACGGATACTACGAGCAGTACTTC
NA,NA,TRBJ2-1,TRBV7-8,CASSSNEQFF,TGTGCCAGCAGCTCCAATGAGCAGTTCTTC
NA,NA,TRBJ1-4,TRBV19,CASSSQAKLFF,TGTGCCAGTAGTTCCCAGGCAAAACTGTTTTTT
TRBD2,NA,TRBJ2-5,TRBV9,CASSAPGLVSQETQYF,TGTGCCAGCAGCGCTCCGGGACTAGTATCACAAGAGACCCAGTACTTC
NA,NA,TRBJ2-1,TRBV20-1,CSATLYNEQFF,TGCAGTGCAACTCTGTACAATGAGCAGTTCTTC
TRBD2,once,TRBJ2-7,TRBV5-6,CASSGRLLAGATYEQYF,TGTGCCAGCAGCGGCCGCCTACTAGCGGGGGCCACCTACGAGCAGTACTTC
NA,NA,TRBJ2-1,TRBV27,CASSLLGAFEQFF,TGTGCCAGCAGTTTACTGGGGGCCTTCGAGCAGTTCTTC
TRBD1,NA,TRBJ1-1,TRBV4-1,CASSHPGQGNTEAFF,TGCGCCAGCAGCCACCCGGGACAGGGGAACACTGAAGCTTTCTTT
NA,NA,TRBJ1-3,TRBV7-8,CASMTPGEAGNTIYF,TGTGCCAGCATGACCCCGGGTGAAGCTGGAAACACCATATATTTT
NA,NA,TRBJ2-6,TRBV9,CASSVHHQHPPMGPLAGANVLTF,TGTGCCAGCAGCGTACACCACCAACACCCCCCCATGGGTCCTCTCGCTGGGGCCAACGTCCTGACTTTC
TRBD2,NA,TRBJ2-3,TRBV11-2,CASSLALAGGPADTQYF,TGTGCCAGCAGCTTAGCACTAGCGGGGGGGCCCGCAGATACGCAGTATTTT
NA,NA,TRBJ2-2,TRBV9,CASSVGGARTGELFF,TGTGCCAGCAGCGTAGGGGGGGCCAGAACCGGGGAGCTGTTTTTT
NA,NA,TRBJ1-5,TRBV21-1,CASSKWVSNQPQHF,TGTGCCAGCAGCAAATGGGTGAGCAATCAGCCCCAGCATTTT
NA,NA,TRBJ2-3,TRBV27,CASSLLLGASDTQYF,TGTGCCAGCAGTTTATTACTCGGGGCGTCAGATACGCAGTATTTT
NA,NA,TRBJ2-1,TRBV5-1,CASSLEVRGNSYNEQFF,TGCGCCAGCAGCTTGGAGGTTCGAGGGAACTCCTACAATGAGCAGTTCTTC
TRBD2,once,TRBJ2-5,TRBV6-5,CASSYGGGRQETQYF,TGTGCCAGCAGTTATGGCGGGGGGCGCCAAGAGACCCAGTACTTC
NA,NA,TRBJ1-2,TRBV27,CASSLTGDVGYTF,TGTGCCAGCAGTTTAACGGGGGACGTGGGCTACACCTTC
TRBD2,NA,TRBJ2-1,TRBV10-2,CASSEGTSYNEQFF,TGCGCCAGCAGTGAGGGGACTAGTTACAATGAGCAGTTCTTC
NA,NA,TRBJ1-2,TRBV5-6,CASSFAGDGYTF,TGTGCCAGCAGCTTTGCAGGGGACGGCTACACCTTC
NA,NA,TRBJ2-7,TRBV13,CASSLGGGFEQYF,TGTGCCAGCAGCTTAGGCGGGGGCTTCGAGCAGTACTTC
NA,NA,TRBJ1-5,TRBV9,CASSVVYSNQPQHF,TGTGCCAGCAGCGTAGTTTATAGCAATCAGCCCCAGCATTTT
NA,once,TRBJ1-4,TRBV19,CASSMDTGNEKLFF,TGTGCCAGTAGTATGGATACGGGCAACGAAAAACTGTTTTTT
NA,NA,TRBJ1-3,TRBV7-9,CASSPGNTIYF,TGTGCCAGCAGCCCTGGAAACACCATATATTTT